This passage covers 32 T cell receptor beta chains from one sample sequenced in a study of blood T cell repertoires in COVID-19 (dated by TCRdb to about 2020). The library came from the immunoSEQ multiplex PCR assay. The source is immuneACCESS, and TCRdb retained only in-frame sequences with V and J called. Part of the clones is not carried over; for the studies checked, unresolved V genes explain less than half of this, and the remainder is unexplained. The sample data list about 120,000 clones, and approximately 87% of these were observed just once. The ten largest account for roughly 2.2% of the sample. Sequencing was carried out using peripheral blood. Receptor source: a woman in her forties or fifties with acute or convalescent COVID-19.

CDR3 amino acids: CASTEDSHTDTQYF. The CDR3 nucleotides read TGTGCCAGCACCGAGGACAGCCACACAGATACGCAGTATTTT. The V and J genes are TRBV2 and TRBJ2-3; tentative D call: TRBD1 (6 bases). The CDR3 is 14 amino acids. Between the trimmed V and J ends, which lost 7 bases and 2 bases, there was a span of 13 bases. CDR1 SNHLY and CDR2 FYNNEI come from the germline V gene.

The CDR3 spells CAWSTGSADTQYF. For the CDR3, the DNA is TGTGCCTGGAGTACAGGGTCGGCAGATACGCAGTATTTT. The rearrangement uses TRBV30 and TRBJ2-3, with D maybe TRBD1 (6 bases). The ends were cut back, 2 bases at V and 4 bases at J, with 10 bases in the middle. Germline CDR1 GTSNPN, CDR2 SVGIG (reference sequence). This CDR3 region has 13 residues.

This rearrangement joins TRBV5-1 to TRBJ2-7; 8 bases are shared with TRBD2. CDR3 length equals 15 residues. Losses at the gene ends were 2 bases for V and 7 bases for J; bases not matched to a gene: 11. Germline V gene sequence: CDR1 SGHRS, CDR2 YFSETQ. The CDR3 spells CASSFGSSGLGEQYF. The CDR3 DNA follows: TGCGCCAGCAGCTTTGGGTCTAGCGGGTTGGGGGAGCAGTACTTC.

There are a few counts of this clone. This chain joins TRBV23-1 and TRBJ1-4; 10 bases map to TRBD1. TRBV23-1 falls under the ORF class, with uncertain function. The CDR3 is 13 residues long. The ends lost 8 bases at V and 7 bases at J; junction bases unmatched: 4. The CDR3 sequence is CASWDRGGEKLFF. Written as DNA, the CDR3 is TGCGCCAGCTGGGACAGGGGAGGTGAAAAACTGTTTTTT.

This clone has only one observation. The chain has TRBV6-5 and TRBJ2-7; 8 nucleotides line up with TRBD1. The germline gives CDR1 MNHEY, CDR2 SVGAGI. V was clipped by 5 bases and J by 3 bases; unmatched bases: 9. CDR3 length: 15 amino acids. For the CDR3, the DNA is TGTGCCAGCAGTCGGTCCGGGACAGGTTACTACGAGCAGTACTTC. The encoded protein is CASSRSGTGYYEQYF.

The gene calls are TRBV3-1 (or the pseudogene TRBV3-2) and TRBJ2-1, with D possibly being TRBD1 (6 bases). Trimming shortened V by 5 bases and J by 10 bases, and 21 bases separated the two germline ends. CDR3 length: 15 residues. Germline CDR1 reads LGHDT; CDR2 reads YNNKEL (reference sequence). This CDR3 reads CASSEKWDTVSEQFF. In DNA, the CDR3 is TGTGCCAGCAGCGAAAAGTGGGACACTGTCAGCGAGCAGTTCTTC.

V and J are TRBV27 and TRBJ2-7; 7 nucleotides match TRBD1. Trimming at V came to 5 bases and at J to 7 bases, leaving 11 bases not matched to a gene. Germline values: CDR1 MNHEY, CDR2 SMNVEV (reference sequence). The CDR3 runs 14 residues. CDR3 bases: TGTGCCAGCAGTCAGACAGGGCCAGGTCGTGAGCAGTACTTC. Translating gives CASSQTGPGREQYF.

This chain uses TRBV5-4 with TRBJ2-2; 8 bases match TRBD2. Looked up from germline, CDR1 is SGHNT and CDR2 is YYREEE (reference sequence). There are 18 residues in the CDR3. J gave up 1 base and V 0 bases, and 8 bases lay outside the gene matches. The CDR3 spells CASSLGLATYGNTGELFF. CDR3 in DNA: TGTGCCAGCAGCTTGGGACTAGCGACCTATGGGAACACCGGGGAGCTGTTTTTT.

This chain uses TRBV19 with TRBJ1-2; possibly TRBD1 for D (5 bases). This CDR3 contains 13 residues. V was clipped by 4 bases and J by 5 bases, with 11 bases between them. Germline assignment: CDR1 LNHDA and CDR2 SQIVND (reference sequence). The CDR3 DNA follows: TGTGCCAGTAGTAATAGACAGAGGTATGGCTACACCTTC. Encoded protein: CASSNRQRYGYTF.

The sample holds one count of this clone. The CDR3 region is CSVDRGQQETQYF. The CDR3 DNA reads TGCAGCGTTGATCGGGGACAACAAGAGACCCAGTACTTC. The rearrangement links TRBV29-1 to TRBJ2-5; a possible D gene is TRBD1 (6 bases). V lost 3 bases, J lost 2 bases, and 10 bases lay in between. The CDR3 covers 13 residues. Per germline, CDR1 SQVTM and CDR2 ANQGSEA.

The chain recombines TRBV11-1 with TRBJ2-1; D gene unclear. This CDR3 has 13 residues. The germline V and J ends were trimmed by 2 bases and 7 bases, with 9 bases remaining between them. CDR1 is SGHAT, CDR2 FQDESV, per germline (reference sequence). The CDR3 reads CASSLIRQNEQFF. The CDR3, as DNA: TGTGCCAGCAGCTTAATACGTCAGAATGAGCAGTTCTTC.

The CDR3 reads CASSPTRVDTEAFF. In nucleotides, the CDR3 is TGTGCCAGCAGCCCAACCAGGGTGGACACTGAAGCTTTCTTT. V usage is TRBV7-3 and J usage is TRBJ1-1; maybe TRBD1 (5 bases). This CDR3 spans 14 amino acids. Trimming removed 5 bases from V and 3 bases from J, with 13 bases in between. Germline CDR1 and CDR2: SGHTA and FQGTGA.

The chain has TRBV7-6 and TRBJ2-1; 7 nucleotides agree with TRBD1. The junction had 3 bases not matched to a gene; V was cut back by 1 base and J by 0 bases. Germline V CDR1 and CDR2: SGHVS, FNYEAQ. CDR3 length: 16 amino acids. The CDR3: CASSLGGQSSYNEQFF. CDR3 DNA sequence: TGTGCCAGCAGCTTAGGGGGACAGAGCTCCTACAATGAGCAGTTCTTC.

The V gene is TRBV24-1, the J gene TRBJ1-4; D remains ambiguous. From germline, CDR1 is KGHDR and CDR2 SFDVKD. This CDR3 spans 14 amino acids. V lost 4 bases to trimming and J lost 8 bases, with 13 bases between them. The CDR3 nucleotides are TGTGCCACCAGTGAGTCAATTAGAGGCGAAAAACTGTTTTTT. Translation: CATSESIRGEKLFF.

The chain carries TRBV3-1 (or the pseudogene TRBV3-2) and TRBJ1-2; D call uncertain. The CDR3 contains 15 residues. With 3 bases removed from V and 2 bases from J, the gap between germline ends came to 13 bases. Per the germline V gene, CDR1 is LGHDT and CDR2 is YNNKEL (reference sequence). The CDR3 DNA follows: TGTGCCAGCAGCCACCCCGAGGGAGGGAACTATGGCTACACCTTC. This encodes CASSHPEGGNYGYTF.

The chain recombines TRBV7-2 with TRBJ1-6, with no clear D. CDR1 is SGHTA, CDR2 FQGNSA, per germline. The length of the CDR3 is 15 residues. V was trimmed by 5 bases and J by 6 bases, leaving 14 bases between them. As DNA, the CDR3 is TGTGCCAGCAGCCCGATGTGGGCAGCTAATTCACCCCTCCACTTT. Amino acid sequence: CASSPMWAANSPLHF. The entire variable domain, with the rest obtained from reference TRBV7-2 and TRBJ1-6, is as follows: GAGVSQSPSNKVTEKGKDVELRCDPISGHTALYWYRQSLGQGLEFLIYFQGNSAPDKSGLPSDRFSAERTGGSVSTLTIQRTQQEDSAVYLCASSPMWAANSPLHFGNGTRLTVT.

This chain connects TRBV11-2 to TRBJ2-7, with D possibly matching TRBD2 (5 bases). This CDR3 comprises 14 residues. Between the trimmed V and J ends, which lost 5 bases and 4 bases, there was a span of 15 bases. Germline assignment: CDR1 SGHAT and CDR2 FQNNGV. CDR3 residues: CASSLGRAGYEQYF. CDR3 sequence (DNA): TGTGCCAGCAGCCTAGGGCGGGCGGGTTACGAGCAGTACTTC.

The chain carries TRBV7-7 and TRBJ2-1; possible D gene TRBD2, 6 bases. Germline V CDR1 and CDR2: SSHAT, FNYEAQ (reference sequence). The V gene lost 6 bases and the J gene lost 8 bases, with 17 bases spanning the gap. CDR3 length: 14 amino acids. The CDR3 region has the DNA TGTGCCAGCAGTCCGGGACTTTCCGCCGATGAGCAGTTCTTC. This gives the protein CASSPGLSADEQFF.

This clone showed up just once. The rearrangement links TRBV6-5 to TRBJ1-2; no reliable D call. The V gene lost 0 bases and the J gene lost 4 bases, with 9 bases spanning the gap. In germline, CDR1 is MNHEY, CDR2 SVGAGI. The CDR3 length is 14 residues. The DNA of the CDR3 is TGTGCCAGCAGTTACTCTGGCCAGTTCTATGGCTACACCTTC. The encoded protein is CASSYSGQFYGYTF.

The chain links TRBV19 to TRBJ2-5; 8 bases line up with TRBD1. This CDR3 has 14 residues. The junction had 5 bases not matched to a gene; V was cut back by 3 bases and J by 5 bases. Germline V gene sequence: CDR1 LNHDA, CDR2 SQIVND (reference sequence). DNA of the CDR3: TGTGCCAGTAGTATGGGGCAGGGGGCCGAGACCCAGTACTTC. This codes for CASSMGQGAETQYF.

CDR3 bases: TGTGCCAGCAGCCGGACAGGTTATGGCTACACCTTC. Protein sequence: CASSRTGYGYTF. The rearrangement links TRBV12-3 or TRBV12-4 to TRBJ1-2; 7 nucleotides line up with TRBD1. The CDR3 sequence is 12 residues long. Unmatched junction bases numbered 3, after V lost 6 bases and J lost 5 bases.

The chain joins TRBV6-5 to TRBJ1-5; D is unclear. There are 15 residues in the CDR3. The V and J ends lost 5 bases and 0 bases respectively, with 11 bases between them. Germline-derived CDR1 and CDR2 are MNHEY and SVGAGI. The CDR3 loop reads CASSIDMTSNQPQHF. The DNA of the CDR3 is TGTGCCAGCAGTATCGACATGACTAGCAATCAGCCCCAGCATTTT.

The DNA for the CDR3 is TGCGCCAGCAGCTTGGTAGGAGGGAACACTGAAGCTTTCTTT. It translates to CASSLVGGNTEAFF. The genes are TRBV5-1 and TRBJ1-1; unclear D gene. V was pared by 0 bases and J by 1 base, with 7 bases between. Germline loops: CDR1 SGHRS, CDR2 YFSETQ. This CDR3 region has 14 residues. Full variable domain (rest looked up from reference TRBV5-1 and TRBJ1-1): KAGVTQTPRYLIKTRGQQVTLSCSPISGHRSVSWYQQTPGQGLQFLFEYFSETQRNKGNFPGRFSGRQFSNSRSEMNVSTLELGDSALYLCASSLVGGNTEAFFGQGTRLTVV.

The rearrangement joins TRBV7-9 to TRBJ1-3; 8 bases agree with TRBD1. This CDR3 spans 15 amino acids. Per germline, CDR1 SEHNR and CDR2 FQNEAQ (reference sequence). The ends lost 5 bases at V and 4 bases at J; junction bases unmatched: 7. This CDR3 reads CASSASGTGGNTIYF. DNA for the CDR3: TGTGCCAGCAGCGCCTCCGGGACAGGCGGAAACACCATATATTTT. The full variable domain, with the rest looked up from reference TRBV7-9 and TRBJ1-3, is DTGVSQNPRHKITKRGQNVTFRCDPISEHNRLYWYRQTLGQGPEFLTYFQNEAQLEKSRLLSDRFSAERPKGSFSTLEIQRTEQGDSAMYLCASSASGTGGNTIYFGEGSWLTVV.

The CDR3 nucleotides are TGTGCCAGCAGTCCGCGCATGACAGGGTTGAACACTGAAGCTTTCTTT. It specifies CASSPRMTGLNTEAFF. V usage is TRBV2 and J usage is TRBJ1-1, with 7 nucleotides matching TRBD1. This CDR3 spans 16 amino acids. The junction had 9 bases not matched to a gene; V was cut back by 5 bases and J by 0 bases. CDR1 SNHLY and CDR2 FYNNEI come from the germline V gene.

This clone was detected only a few times. The rearrangement uses TRBV7-9 and TRBJ2-7; a weak D match, TRBD2 (8 bases). The germline CDR1 and CDR2 sequences are SEHNR and FQNEAQ (reference sequence). Trimming took 5 bases from V and 7 from J, leaving 27 bases between them. CDR3 size: 17 residues. DNA for the CDR3: TGTGCCAGCAGCCAGGGACAGTCACTAGCGGCTGTCGGAGAGCAGTACTTC. Translating it yields CASSQGQSLAAVGEQYF. Full variable domain (outside the CDR3, taken from reference TRBV7-9 and TRBJ2-7): DTGVSQNPRHKITKRGQNVTFRCDPISEHNRLYWYRQTLGQGPEFLTYFQNEAQLEKSRLLSDRFSAERPKGSFSTLEIQRTEQGDSAMYLCASSQGQSLAAVGEQYFGPGTRLTVT.

This chain connects TRBV3-1 (or the pseudogene TRBV3-2) to TRBJ2-5, with TRBD1 identical over 7 bases. Germline lookup yields CDR1 LGHDT and CDR2 YNNKEL (reference sequence). The CDR3 has 14 amino acids. Trimming at V came to 6 bases and at J to 3 bases, leaving 7 bases not matched to a gene. CDR3 nucleotides: TGTGCCAGCAGGAACAGAACAGGGGAAGAGACCCAGTACTTC. The encoded protein is CASRNRTGEETQYF.

The CDR3 sequence is CSANEPGRGPNEQFF. CDR3 nucleotides: TGCAGTGCTAATGAACCCGGCAGGGGTCCGAATGAGCAGTTCTTC. V and J are TRBV20-1 and TRBJ2-1, with D possibly TRBD1 on 6 matching bases. The length of the CDR3 is 15 residues. Germline-derived CDR1 and CDR2 are DFQATT and SNEGSKA (reference sequence). V lost 4 bases, J lost 7 bases, and 20 bases lay in between.

This clone is classed as large. The rearrangement uses TRBV10-2 and TRBJ2-3, with 7 bases fitting TRBD2. The CDR3 spans 13 residues. V was clipped by 7 bases and J by 5 bases; unmatched bases: 6. Germline V CDR1 and CDR2: WSHSY, SAAADI. The CDR3 is CASKAGEGDTQYF. In nucleotides, the CDR3 is TGCGCCAGCAAGGCGGGAGAGGGAGATACGCAGTATTTT.

The chain combines TRBV18 with TRBJ2-7; D might be TRBD1 (5 bases). From germline, CDR1 is KGHSH and CDR2 LQKENI. The V end was cut by 1 base, the J end by 2 bases, with 15 bases between. The CDR3 has 16 residues. CDR3 protein: CASSPRVAGPTYEQYF. CDR3 DNA: TGTGCCAGCTCACCACGCGTGGCAGGGCCGACCTACGAGCAGTACTTC.

The chain uses TRBV18 and TRBJ1-6; a possible D gene is TRBD1 (6 bases). Germline V gene data show CDR1 as KGHSH and CDR2 as LQKENI. Trimming stripped 5 bases from V and 9 bases from J, with 14 bases between. The CDR3 is 14 amino acids. The CDR3 spells CASSLSGQRSPLHF. The CDR3 DNA is TGTGCCAGCTCATTGAGCGGACAGCGTTCACCCCTCCACTTT.

The J gene is TRBJ2-3, the V gene TRBV10-3, with TRBD2 as a possible D gene (6 bases). The CDR3 runs 13 residues. Trimming pared 10 bases from V and 6 bases from J, leaving 17 bases between. Germline CDR1 is ENHRY and CDR2 is SYGVKD. CDR3 DNA sequence: TGTGCCACCTTAGCGGCATATGGGGATACGCAGTATTTT. Translation gives CATLAAYGDTQYF.